These 29 T cell receptor beta chains came from one sample sequenced in a study of naive and memory T cell subsets. Study-wide points: Especially in CD8 cells, naive repertoires contained a few larger clonotypes, possibly CD45RA-re-expressing memory cells.

No antigen is known for these receptors. An equimolar mix of two oligonucleotides served as the beta constant-region primer for TRBC1 and TRBC2. Nested alpha and beta constant-region primers with the SP2 primer drove four PCR rounds on ligated cDNA. TCRdb re-analysed the UMI-ligation and nested PCR reads in MiXCR, keeping a single row per CDR3 protein. The data contain approximately 140,000 distinct CDR3 sequences, 15% to 25% of them seen just once; the ten biggest clones take up roughly 0.6%. The sample taken for sequencing was naive CD8+ T cells from blood. The source is a human donor in good health.

The rearrangement links TRBV28 to TRBJ2-4, with D uncertain. Germline-derived CDR1 and CDR2 are MDHEN and SYDVKM. V was clipped by 7 bases and J by 0 bases, with 13 bases between them. This CDR3 is built from 15 residues. The CDR3 DNA sequence: TGTGCCAGCACCTCTGCTCCCGGAGCCAAAAACATTCAGTACTTC. This sequence encodes CASTSAPGAKNIQYF.

The chain employs TRBV29-1 and TRBJ2-1; possibly TRBD2 for D (6 bases). Trimming left V 0 bases short and J 8 bases short, with 17 bases between. Looked up from germline, CDR1 is SQVTM and CDR2 is ANQGSEA. The CDR3 consists of 15 residues. The chain's CDR3 is CSVEDFRGNTDEQFF. As DNA, the CDR3 is TGCAGCGTTGAAGATTTTCGCGGGAACACCGATGAGCAGTTCTTC.

The gene calls are TRBV6-5 and TRBJ2-2; D might be TRBD2 (6 bases). CDR1 and CDR2 (germline): MNHEY, SVGAGI. Trimming stripped 0 bases from V and 3 bases from J, with 8 bases between. This CDR3 is 15 amino acids long. The CDR3 protein is CASSYSSGDTGELFF. CDR3 DNA sequence: TGTGCCAGCAGTTACTCTAGCGGCGACACCGGGGAGCTGTTTTTT.

CDR3 bases: TGTGCCAGCAGCCTAGTGGGAGTGCCTTATAGCAATCAGCCCCAGCATTTT. It codes for CASSLVGVPYSNQPQHF. This rearrangement joins TRBV7-7 to TRBJ1-5; D not certain. Trimming took off 5 bases at V and 0 bases at J, with 17 bases between the two ends. Germline V gene data show CDR1 as SSHAT and CDR2 as FNYEAQ (reference sequence). This CDR3 comprises 17 residues.

The sample holds a few counts of this clonotype. The chain links TRBV6-5 to TRBJ1-1; 8 bases agree with TRBD1. Germline values: CDR1 MNHEY, CDR2 SVGAGI. Trimming cost V 6 bases and J 1 base; bases outside gene matches: 4. This CDR3 spans 14 amino acids. CDR3 sequence: CASSRQGPNTEAFF. The CDR3 DNA is TGTGCCAGCAGCCGACAGGGGCCGAACACTGAAGCTTTCTTT.

V and J are TRBV28 and TRBJ2-3; 11 positions agree with TRBD2. The CDR3 loop spans 16 amino acids. CDR1 and CDR2 (germline): MDHEN, SYDVKM. V dropped 2 bases and J dropped 5; count of bases not matched to a gene: 6. The CDR3 nucleotides are TGTGCCAGCAGTTTAAGCACTAGCGGGAGTAAAGATACGCAGTATTTT. It specifies CASSLSTSGSKDTQYF.

The chain combines TRBV27 with TRBJ2-7; D might be TRBD1 or TRBD2, each matching 5 bases. The CDR3 sequence is 15 residues long. V dropped 2 bases and J dropped 0 bases, with 11 bases sitting between them. Germline V gene lookup returns CDR1 MNHEY and CDR2 SMNVEV (reference sequence). This CDR3 reads CASSLRAGTSYEQYF. The CDR3 DNA reads TGTGCCAGCAGTTTAAGAGCAGGGACCTCCTACGAGCAGTACTTC.

This clonotype was seen ten or more times. This chain links TRBV7-9 with TRBJ1-6; 8 bases are shared with TRBD1. The V gene end was trimmed by 4 bases and the J gene end by 9 bases; junction bases not matched to a gene: 8. The CDR3 extends over 15 amino acids. Germline CDR1 reads SEHNR; CDR2 reads FQNEAQ (reference sequence). CDR3 sequence (DNA): TGTGCCAGCAGCTCAGCCACAGGGGGTTTTTCACCCCTCCACTTT. It translates to CASSSATGGFSPLHF.

The chain couples TRBV2 to TRBJ1-1, with 7 bases matching TRBD1. The CDR3 is 15 residues long. In germline, CDR1 is SNHLY, CDR2 FYNNEI. J lost 7 bases, V lost 3 bases, and 11 bases had no gene match. CDR3 nucleotides: TGTGCCAGCAGTGACGCCGGACAGGCGGAGGTTGAAGCTTTCTTT. Translation gives CASSDAGQAEVEAFF.

V usage is TRBV29-1 and J usage is TRBJ1-3; D perhaps matches TRBD1 (6 bases). The ends were cut back, 7 bases at V and 1 base at J, with 14 bases in the middle. The germline V gene has CDR1 SQVTM and CDR2 ANQGSEA. This CDR3 is built from 14 residues. This CDR3 is CSGPDRPSGNTIYF. CDR3 DNA sequence: TGCAGCGGGCCTGACAGGCCTTCTGGAAACACCATATATTTT.

This clonotype rates as medium-sized. The genes are TRBV2 and TRBJ2-7; 10 bases are a match to TRBD1. Germline loops: CDR1 SNHLY, CDR2 FYNNEI. This CDR3 has 14 amino acids. With 8 bases clipped from V and 2 bases from J, the junction kept 6 bases outside the gene matches. The CDR3 DNA reads as TGTGCCAGCTTCTTGACAGGGGGCCCCTACGAGCAGTACTTC. Its translation: CASFLTGGPYEQYF.

This clonotype was counted a few times. This rearrangement joins TRBV29-1 to TRBJ2-1; 9 bases map to TRBD2. This CDR3 has 16 residues. V gave up 0 bases and J gave up 12 bases; unmatched junction bases: 15. Germline V CDR1 and CDR2: SQVTM, ANQGSEA. For the CDR3, the DNA is TGCAGCGTTGAAGATAGGGGGGGACTAGCACTACCCGGGCAGTTCTTC. As protein: CSVEDRGGLALPGQFF.

V is TRBV7-9 and J is TRBJ1-1, with TRBD1 as a possible D gene (6 bases). CDR3 length equals 13 residues. V lost 5 bases to trimming and J lost 7 bases, with 14 bases between them. Germline V lookup: CDR1 SEHNR, CDR2 FQNEAQ (reference sequence). In DNA, the CDR3 is TGTGCCAGCAGCCCTTACAGGGTTGGTGAAGCTTTCTTT. Amino acids: CASSPYRVGEAFF.

This clonotype has a handful of counts. This sequence joins TRBV28 and TRBJ1-5; TRBD1 is a possible D gene (5 bases). The CDR3 contains 15 residues. Germline V gene lookup returns CDR1 MDHEN and CDR2 SYDVKM. Trimming left V 6 bases short and J 3 bases short, with 15 bases between. CDR3 in amino acids: CASSPYMGDNQPQHF. CDR3 bases: TGTGCCAGCAGCCCATACATGGGGGACAATCAGCCCCAGCATTTT.

The sample holds a few counts of this clonotype. The CDR3 spells CASSYKTGVGYTF. The CDR3 DNA reads TGTGCCAGCAGCTACAAGACAGGGGTCGGCTACACCTTC. This chain uses TRBV7-3 with TRBJ1-2, with 8 bases lining up with TRBD1. The V and J ends lost 4 bases and 8 bases, in that order; junction bases with no gene match: 6. Germline CDR1 reads SGHTA; CDR2 reads FQGTGA. The CDR3 is 13 residues long.

The chain employs TRBV28 and TRBJ2-2; D remains ambiguous. Germline CDR1 MDHEN, CDR2 SYDVKM. Trimming took off 1 base at V and 1 base at J, with 13 bases between the two ends. The CDR3 sequence is 17 residues long. CDR3 amino acids: CASSLYRGRVNTGELFF. The CDR3 nucleotides read TGTGCCAGCAGTTTATATCGAGGCCGGGTGAACACCGGGGAGCTGTTTTTT.

This clonotype has more than one count but fewer than ten. The chain joins TRBV2 to TRBJ2-7, with TRBD2 identical over 8 bases. V lost 9 bases and J lost 2; bases outside the gene matches: 6. This CDR3 region has 13 residues. Germline V gene data show CDR1 as SNHLY and CDR2 as FYNNEI. CDR3 region: CARSGGGAYEQYF. In DNA, the CDR3 is TGTGCCAGGTCGGGGGGGGGTGCCTACGAGCAGTACTTC.

This clonotype showed up just a few times. The chain carries TRBV15 and TRBJ2-1; TRBD1 or TRBD2 may be the D gene (7 bases each). The CDR3 has 13 amino acids. The V gene's germline CDR1 is LNHNV and CDR2 YYDKDF (reference sequence). V lost 3 bases and J 9 bases, leaving 12 bases between the germline ends. The CDR3 DNA sequence: TGTGCCACCAGCAGTGCCAGGGGGGGTGAGCAGTTCTTC. Encoded protein: CATSSARGGEQFF.

This clonotype was detected a few times. The chain couples TRBV2 to TRBJ2-6; D gene uncertain. The V end lost 6 bases, the J end lost 2 bases, and 14 bases lay between the germline ends. CDR1 is SNHLY, CDR2 FYNNEI, per germline. The CDR3 runs to 16 residues. CDR3 nucleotide sequence: TGTGCCAGCAGCCAAATCGTGTCGACTGGGGCCAACGTCCTGACTTTC. It translates to CASSQIVSTGANVLTF.

This clonotype has a handful of counts. V and J are TRBV6-5 and TRBJ2-7; D call uncertain. V lost 2 bases and J 4 bases, leaving 9 bases between the germline ends. The germline CDR1 and CDR2 sequences are MNHEY and SVGAGI. The CDR3 runs to 13 residues. CDR3 protein: CASSYDGDYEQYF. DNA for the CDR3: TGTGCCAGCAGTTACGACGGAGATTACGAGCAGTACTTC.

This clonotype was found many times. The chain is built from TRBV29-1 and TRBJ2-5; D may be TRBD1 (6 bases). The V gene's germline CDR1 is SQVTM and CDR2 ANQGSEA. CDR3 length: 11 residues. V lost 5 bases, J lost 3 bases, and 7 bases lay in between. Written as DNA, the CDR3 is TGCAGCGTTTGGACAGAAGAGACCCAGTACTTC. Its translation is CSVWTEETQYF.

This clonotype was observed at least ten times. V and J are TRBV2 and TRBJ1-2, with D tentatively TRBD1 (5 bases). Germline loops: CDR1 SNHLY, CDR2 FYNNEI. With 10 bases removed from V and 4 bases from J, the gap between germline ends came to 10 bases. The CDR3 runs 11 residues. CDR3 DNA: TGTGCCACGCAGGGAGGCTATGGCTACACCTTC. Amino acids: CATQGGYGYTF.

This chain uses TRBV6-5 with TRBJ2-3, with 9 bases fitting TRBD1. In germline, CDR1 is MNHEY, CDR2 SVGAGI. The ends lost 4 bases at V and 4 bases at J; junction bases unmatched: 12. The CDR3 is 17 amino acids. The CDR3 nucleotides read TGTGCCAGCAGTTCTGACCTGACAGGGGGTGTTCCAGATACGCAGTATTTT. This translates into CASSSDLTGGVPDTQYF.

The chain is built from TRBV5-5 and TRBJ1-2; D is undetermined. Germline V CDR1 and CDR2: SGHKS, YYEKEE (reference sequence). The CDR3 loop spans 14 amino acids. V was shortened by 0 bases and J by 2 bases, with 8 bases between the two germline ends. The chain's CDR3 is CASSLEAANYGYTF. The CDR3 region has the DNA TGTGCCAGCAGCTTGGAGGCAGCGAACTATGGCTACACCTTC.

This clonotype was counted between two and nine times. The chain carries TRBV9 and TRBJ1-1; no clear D gene. The germline V and J ends were trimmed by 5 bases and 1 base, with 15 bases remaining between them. CDR1 is SGDLS and CDR2 is YYNGEE in the germline V gene. The CDR3 runs to 15 residues. The CDR3 DNA reads TGTGCCAGCAGTCCCTCCCTTGTGGGGAACACTGAAGCTTTCTTT. It yields the protein CASSPSLVGNTEAFF.

This clonotype was found once. The rearrangement links TRBV12-3 or TRBV12-4 to TRBJ2-2; 14 bases map to TRBD2. With V trimmed by 6 bases and J by 4 bases, 13 bases remained unmatched. CDR3 size: 19 residues. The CDR3 nucleotides read TGTGCCAGCAGCACACCGATGACTAGCGGGAGGGCCGGCACCGGGGAGCTGTTTTTT. It is translated as CASSTPMTSGRAGTGELFF.

This clonotype was seen only a few times. CDR3 region: CASSQTGTGTYEQYF. CDR3 nucleotides: TGCGCCAGCAGCCAAACCGGGACCGGTACCTACGAGCAGTACTTC. The V call is TRBV4-3, the J call TRBJ2-7, with D perhaps matching TRBD1 or TRBD2 (5 bases each). Trimming removed 2 bases at V and 2 bases at J, with 13 bases between. CDR3 length equals 15 residues. CDR1 and CDR2 from the germline V gene are LGHNA and YSLEER.

This clonotype was detected a few times. The rearrangement uses TRBV27 and TRBJ2-1; D remains unclear. Germline loops: CDR1 MNHEY, CDR2 SMNVEV (reference sequence). The CDR3 spans 12 residues. V was clipped by 6 bases and J by 7 bases, with 10 bases between them. CDR3: CASSEFRNEQFF. The CDR3 DNA reads as TGTGCCAGCAGCGAATTCCGAAATGAGCAGTTCTTC.

The chain combines TRBV5-1 with TRBJ2-1; 8 nucleotides align to TRBD1. This CDR3 spans 16 amino acids. Germline V gene data show CDR1 as SGHRS and CDR2 as YFSETQ. V dropped 3 bases and J dropped 1; count of bases not matched to a gene: 6. In DNA, the CDR3 is TGCGCCAGCAGCTCCCCCGGGGACAGGTCCTACAATGAGCAGTTCTTC. Protein: CASSSPGDRSYNEQFF.